This T cell receptor (beta chain) appears in the sequencing data of a study of CD8 T cells in ankylosing spondylitis. Overall study results and limits: The authors reported significant enrichment of disease-linked clones in matched ankylosing spondylitis synovial fluid. Past studies reported some motif variants in reactive arthritis synovial fluid and blood. Typical of ankylosing spondylitis blood, it appeared, was a TCR beta motif of under 10 highly homologous variants. Disease-linked clones were CD8+ and relatively rare in peripheral blood.

Libraries for TCR beta were made by quantitative 5'-RACE with molecular barcodes. From the 5' RACE reads, TCRdb called clonotypes with MiXCR, one entry per CDR3 protein. This table holds approximately 440,000 distinct CDR3 sequences, more than 15% found once. This clonotype was counted many times. Antigen specificity is unknown. V was trimmed by 0 bases and J by 5 bases, leaving 15 bases between them. The germline V gene encodes CDR1 SGHRS and CDR2 YFSETQ. The CDR3 length is 15 residues. The TCR originated in a male donor with ankylosing spondylitis. The V call is TRBV5-1, the J call TRBJ2-7; possibly TRBD2 for D (6 bases). The source material was blood, either unsorted or a sorted T cell fraction (not recorded which). The CDR3 spells CASSLGTGDSHEQYF. CDR3 sequence (DNA): TGCGCCAGCAGCTTGGGGACTGGGGACTCACACGAGCAGTACTTC.